This TCR beta chain was documented in a study of shared clonotypes between healthy human individuals. Positive CCR7 selection of CD45RO-negative cells yielded the naive CD8 cells, and terminally differentiated effector memory CD45RA+ cells were excluded. Regarding the study as a whole: The expectation was that sequencing depth would affect clonotype sharing among donors.

The method was immunoSEQ multiplex PCR; TCRdb's version includes in-frame clones alone and lacks a portion of them. The data contain about 2.1 million clones, roughly 95% of them seen just once; the ten biggest clones take up around 1.7%. With regard to this clone: Its antigen is unidentified. Within the sample, other DNA sequences also encode this same CDR3.

The receptor was isolated from a man aged 18-30 years in good health. Some clones in this sample may be carry-over from other donors' samples. Sequencing used naive CD8+ T cells from PBMCs.

CDR3 amino acids: CASSLGRGYEQYF. CDR3 sequence (DNA): TGTGCCAGCAGTTTAGGCAGGGGGTACGAGCAGTACTTC. The genes are TRBV27 and TRBJ2-7, with 7 bases matching TRBD1. The CDR3 totals 13 residues. Trimming removed 2 bases from V and 4 bases from J; junction bases left unmatched: 2. CDR1 MNHEY and CDR2 SMNVEV come from the germline V gene (reference sequence).